Sequencing of this T cell receptor (beta chain) was carried out in a study of shared T cell receptors in the human thymus. TCRdb's copy holds only in-frame clones and misses some; the assay was immunoSEQ multiplex PCR. Seen here are 720,000 or so clones, roughly 85% observed once, and the top ten hold more than 0.008%. This CDR3 contains 15 residues. V was pared by 2 bases and J by 4 bases, with 6 bases of the junction left unmatched. Germline CDR1 SEHNR, CDR2 FQNEAQ (reference sequence). These data were also filed under a second study, of human thymus T cells.

Source material: thymocytes. This chain joins TRBV7-9 and TRBJ2-3; 7 nucleotides align to TRBD1. The TCR originated in a girl under three years old with a congenital heart defect. CDR3 nucleotides: TGTGCCAGCAGCTTACAGGACAGGAAGGCAGATACGCAGTATTTT. As protein: CASSLQDRKADTQYF.